This T cell receptor delta chain was captured by sequencing in a study of gamma-delta chains in newborns, infants, children. The overall study: Microbial exposure reportedly drives polyclonal innate γδ T cell expansion after birth.

This clone ranks as large (0.1 to 1%). The germline V gene encodes CDR1 GEAIGNYY and CDR2 EKD. Losses at the gene ends were 0 bases for V and 0 bases for J; bases not matched to a gene: 8. CDR3 length: 18 residues. TCRdb re-called clones from the reads via CATT. In the table there are more than 1,500 delta-chain clones, roughly 41% of which are singletons. The sequence was collected from a child who had a fever. The sample taken for sequencing was blood. The chain joins TRDV2 to TRDJ1; 11 bases agree with TRDD3. The CDR3 region is CACDTVGGYALYTDKLIF. In DNA form, the CDR3 reads TGTGCCTGTGACACCGTTGGGGGATACGCCCTGTACACCGATAAACTCATCTTT.